The 2 T cell receptor beta chains given below trace back to one sample, sequenced in a study of regulatory T cells in long-lasting Graves disease. Specified time point: persistent/refractory GD, antithyroid drugs over 5 years with positive TRAb. RNA extracted from PBMCs served as the sequencing template. Arm-PCR of CDR3 regions and iRepertoire HTBI primers were used to build TCR beta libraries. MiXCR was run by TCRdb on the multiplex PCR reads, yielding one entry per CDR3 protein. The data contain 400,000 to 600,000 distinct CDR3 sequences, roughly 21% of them singletons. Sequenced here: peripheral blood mononuclear cells (PBMCs), sampled when the disease was refractory, from a patient treated with antithyroid drugs. These receptors were obtained from a female donor with Graves disease.

This clonotype came up many times. This sequence joins TRBV15 and TRBJ1-4, with TRBD1 identical over 8 bases. The CDR3 is made up of 16 amino acids. Per germline, CDR1 LNHNV and CDR2 YYDKDF (reference sequence). V shed 1 base and J 1 base; nucleotides not matched to a gene: 2. The CDR3 DNA follows: TGTGCCACCAGCAGAGGCGGACAGGGAACTAATGAAAAACTGTTTTTT. Protein: CATSRGGQGTNEKLFF.

This clonotype was counted at least ten times. This chain links TRBV28 with TRBJ2-2, with 7 bases fitting TRBD1. With 10 bases clipped from V and 6 bases from J, the junction kept 11 bases outside the gene matches. Germline CDR1 reads MDHEN; CDR2 reads SYDVKM. This CDR3 contains 14 residues. The CDR3 DNA sequence: TGTGCCACCATCACGGGACAGAGGTCCGGGGAGCTGTTTTTT. It codes for CATITGQRSGELFF.